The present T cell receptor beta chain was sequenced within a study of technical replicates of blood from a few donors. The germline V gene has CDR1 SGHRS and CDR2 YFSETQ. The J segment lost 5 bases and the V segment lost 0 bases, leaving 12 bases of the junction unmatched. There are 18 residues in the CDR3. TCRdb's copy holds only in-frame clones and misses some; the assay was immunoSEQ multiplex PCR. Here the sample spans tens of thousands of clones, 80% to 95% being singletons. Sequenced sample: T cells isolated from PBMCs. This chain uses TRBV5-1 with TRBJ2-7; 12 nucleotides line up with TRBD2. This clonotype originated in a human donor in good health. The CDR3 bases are TGCGCCAGCAGCTTGGCCAAGTCAACTAGCGGGAGGCTCCACGAGCAGTACTTC. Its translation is CASSLAKSTSGRLHEQYF.